This is a list of T cell receptor beta chains from one sample in a study of blood T cell repertoires in COVID-19. Data came from immunoSEQ multiplex PCR; TCRdb stores just in-frame clones and leaves some out. The table has fewer than 150,000 clones, 85% to 90% seen once; the top ten hold 0.88%. Sequences were obtained from peripheral blood. The receptors originated from a woman in her forties or fifties with active or convalescent COVID-19. Each CDR3 is given with its conserved first and last residue. Each record gives: clone size, V gene, D gene, J gene, CDR3 DNA, CDR3 protein. D genes are given only for firm matches. The size field is filled for only some rows; it gives once, few, many or a size class.

clone_size: .; v_call: TRBV5-4; d_call: .; j_call: TRBJ2-7; cdr3_nt: TGTGCCAGCAGCTTGGGGACCCGGGGCGGGACCGAGCAGTACTTC; cdr3_aa: CASSLGTRGGTEQYF
clone_size: .; v_call: TRBV18; d_call: .; j_call: TRBJ1-2; cdr3_nt: TGTGCCAGCTCACCACGTGGGGGGGATGGCTACACCTTC; cdr3_aa: CASSPRGGDGYTF
clone_size: .; v_call: TRBV10-3; d_call: TRBD2; j_call: TRBJ2-1; cdr3_nt: TGTGCCATCAGTGGGACTAGCGGGAGAATCAGGAAAAATGAGCAGTTCTTC; cdr3_aa: CAISGTSGRIRKNEQFF
clone_size: .; v_call: TRBV3-1/TRBV3-2; d_call: .; j_call: TRBJ2-1; cdr3_nt: TGTGCCAGCAGCCATAGGGGACTGGAGAATGAGCAGTTCTTC; cdr3_aa: CASSHRGLENEQFF
clone_size: .; v_call: TRBV28; d_call: TRBD2; j_call: TRBJ2-3; cdr3_nt: TGTGCCGGCGCGGGGGGAACAGATACGCAGTATTTT; cdr3_aa: CAGAGGTDTQYF
clone_size: .; v_call: TRBV7-8; d_call: TRBD2; j_call: TRBJ2-1; cdr3_nt: TGTGCCAGCAGCAAGCGACTAGCGGCGATTGGCTCCTACAATGAGCAGTTCTTC; cdr3_aa: CASSKRLAAIGSYNEQFF
clone_size: .; v_call: TRBV30; d_call: TRBD2; j_call: TRBJ2-2; cdr3_nt: TGTGCCTGGAGTGTAGGGACTAGCACCGGGGAGCTGTTTTTT; cdr3_aa: CAWSVGTSTGELFF
clone_size: .; v_call: TRBV27; d_call: TRBD1; j_call: TRBJ2-7; cdr3_nt: TGTGCCAGCAGACCTAAAGACAGGGACGAGCAGTACTTC; cdr3_aa: CASRPKDRDEQYF
clone_size: .; v_call: TRBV27; d_call: TRBD1; j_call: TRBJ1-4; cdr3_nt: TGTGCCAGCCGGACTTGGGACAGGGAGGAAAAACTGTTTTTT; cdr3_aa: CASRTWDREEKLFF
clone_size: few; v_call: TRBV7-2; d_call: TRBD1; j_call: TRBJ2-2; cdr3_nt: TGTGCCAGCAGCTTAGGAGGCGTGGACAGGGGTACCGGGGAGCTGTTTTTT; cdr3_aa: CASSLGGVDRGTGELFF
clone_size: once; v_call: TRBV2; d_call: TRBD1; j_call: TRBJ2-3; cdr3_nt: TGTGCCAGCAGTAACGGACAGGGCACAGATACGCAGTATTTT; cdr3_aa: CASSNGQGTDTQYF
clone_size: .; v_call: TRBV3-1/TRBV3-2; d_call: TRBD1; j_call: TRBJ1-3; cdr3_nt: TGTGCCAGCAGCCACCGGGACAGGGAAAACACCATATATTTT; cdr3_aa: CASSHRDRENTIYF
clone_size: .; v_call: TRBV28; d_call: .; j_call: TRBJ1-6; cdr3_nt: TGTGCCAGCAGTTCGACGCTGACATTTTCGCCCCTCCACTTT; cdr3_aa: CASSSTLTFSPLHF
clone_size: once; v_call: TRBV9; d_call: .; j_call: TRBJ2-3; cdr3_nt: TGTGCCAGCAGCGTAGGTGGGGACATCCGAGATACGCAGTATTTT; cdr3_aa: CASSVGGDIRDTQYF
clone_size: .; v_call: TRBV11-3; d_call: .; j_call: TRBJ2-1; cdr3_nt: TGTGCCAGCAGCTCCGCGGGACTCAATCCTACAAATGAGCAGTTCTTC; cdr3_aa: CASSSAGLNPTNEQFF
clone_size: .; v_call: TRBV19; d_call: TRBD1; j_call: TRBJ2-2; cdr3_nt: TGTGCCAGTAGTAAAAACAGGGGATCCGGGGAGCTGTTTTTT; cdr3_aa: CASSKNRGSGELFF
clone_size: .; v_call: TRBV19; d_call: .; j_call: TRBJ2-5; cdr3_nt: TGTGCCAGTAGTTATAACTCCCCAGGGGCCAAAGAGACCCAGTACTTC; cdr3_aa: CASSYNSPGAKETQYF
clone_size: .; v_call: TRBV7-2; d_call: .; j_call: TRBJ2-7; cdr3_nt: TGTGCCAGCAGCTTAGAATTGGCCCCTGCCTACGAGCAGTACTTC; cdr3_aa: CASSLELAPAYEQYF
clone_size: once; v_call: TRBV7-2; d_call: .; j_call: TRBJ1-2; cdr3_nt: TGTGCCAGCAGCTTAACGCCACCTGACCCTAGTGATGGCTACACCTTC; cdr3_aa: CASSLTPPDPSDGYTF
clone_size: .; v_call: TRBV25-1; d_call: TRBD2; j_call: TRBJ2-2; cdr3_nt: TGTGCCAGCAGTGGGGCTAGCGGGACGAACACCGGGGAGCTGTTTTTT; cdr3_aa: CASSGASGTNTGELFF
clone_size: .; v_call: TRBV5-1; d_call: .; j_call: TRBJ1-2; cdr3_nt: TGCGCCAGCAGCTTGGGACAGACTTACTATGGCTACACCTTC; cdr3_aa: CASSLGQTYYGYTF
clone_size: once; v_call: TRBV30; d_call: TRBD2; j_call: TRBJ2-5; cdr3_nt: TGTGCCTGGAGTCTCAGCGGGAGTAGGGGAGAGACCCAGTACTTC; cdr3_aa: CAWSLSGSRGETQYF
clone_size: .; v_call: TRBV18; d_call: .; j_call: TRBJ2-2; cdr3_nt: TGTGCCAGCTCACCACTTAGCGGAATCACCGGGGAGCTGTTTTTT; cdr3_aa: CASSPLSGITGELFF
clone_size: .; v_call: TRBV13; d_call: TRBD2; j_call: TRBJ2-7; cdr3_nt: TGTGCCAGCAGCGCGACTAGCGGGAGCTCCTACGAGCAGTACTTC; cdr3_aa: CASSATSGSSYEQYF
clone_size: .; v_call: TRBV27; d_call: .; j_call: TRBJ2-1; cdr3_nt: TGTGCCAGCAGTCTGGGGAGTAGCACGGATGAGCAGTTCTTC; cdr3_aa: CASSLGSSTDEQFF
clone_size: .; v_call: TRBV12-3/TRBV12-4; d_call: .; j_call: TRBJ1-6; cdr3_nt: TGTGCCAGCAGTCCACAGGGAAATTCACCCCTCCACTTT; cdr3_aa: CASSPQGNSPLHF
clone_size: .; v_call: TRBV28; d_call: .; j_call: TRBJ1-1; cdr3_nt: TGTGCCAGCAGTCTCATCCGGGCGGGGACTGAAGCTTTCTTT; cdr3_aa: CASSLIRAGTEAFF
clone_size: .; v_call: TRBV18; d_call: .; j_call: TRBJ2-5; cdr3_nt: TGTGCCAGCTCACCCGCAGGGTCCCAAGAGACCCAGTACTTC; cdr3_aa: CASSPAGSQETQYF
clone_size: .; v_call: TRBV9; d_call: TRBD2; j_call: TRBJ2-3; cdr3_nt: TGTGCCAGCAGCGAAAATCTAGCGGGAGTAACAGATACGCAGTATTTT; cdr3_aa: CASSENLAGVTDTQYF
clone_size: .; v_call: TRBV20-1; d_call: .; j_call: TRBJ1-1; cdr3_nt: TGCAGTGCTAGTAGATTGGGGGGTTGGGACACTGAAGCTTTCTTT; cdr3_aa: CSASRLGGWDTEAFF
clone_size: .; v_call: TRBV7-3; d_call: .; j_call: TRBJ1-2; cdr3_nt: TGTGCCAGCAGCCCCAACAAGGACTGGGGCTACACCTTC; cdr3_aa: CASSPNKDWGYTF
clone_size: once; v_call: TRBV18; d_call: TRBD2; j_call: TRBJ2-5; cdr3_nt: TGTGCCAGCTCACCACCTAATACAGTTGTTGCGGGAGTAGGGGAGACCCAGTACTTC; cdr3_aa: CASSPPNTVVAGVGETQYF
clone_size: .; v_call: TRBV12-3/TRBV12-4; d_call: .; j_call: TRBJ1-4; cdr3_nt: TGTGCCAGCAGTCCGGGGGGGCCAGGGGAACTGTTTTTT; cdr3_aa: CASSPGGPGELFF
clone_size: .; v_call: TRBV5-1; d_call: .; j_call: TRBJ2-1; cdr3_nt: TGCGCCAGCAGCTTGGAATGGGCGGGCAATGAGCAGTTCTTC; cdr3_aa: CASSLEWAGNEQFF
clone_size: .; v_call: TRBV11-2; d_call: TRBD2; j_call: TRBJ2-7; cdr3_nt: TGTGCCAGCAGCTTAAGACTAGCGAGGACCTACGAGCAGTACTTC; cdr3_aa: CASSLRLARTYEQYF
clone_size: .; v_call: TRBV7-8; d_call: .; j_call: TRBJ2-5; cdr3_nt: TGTGCCAGCAGCGCACTACTCCAAGAGACCCAGTACTTC; cdr3_aa: CASSALLQETQYF
clone_size: .; v_call: TRBV18; d_call: TRBD1; j_call: TRBJ2-1; cdr3_nt: TGTGCCAGCTCATGGACAGGGTCCAAGTTCTTC; cdr3_aa: CASSWTGSKFF
clone_size: .; v_call: TRBV3-1/TRBV3-2; d_call: .; j_call: TRBJ2-7; cdr3_nt: TGTGCCAGCAGCCAAATCGCTAGGACCTACGAGCAGTACTTC; cdr3_aa: CASSQIARTYEQYF
clone_size: .; v_call: TRBV28; d_call: TRBD1; j_call: TRBJ2-5; cdr3_nt: TGTGCCAGCACCTCCCCACAGGGGGCTACGGAGACCCAGTACTTC; cdr3_aa: CASTSPQGATETQYF
clone_size: .; v_call: TRBV28; d_call: TRBD1; j_call: TRBJ2-4; cdr3_nt: TGTGCCAGCAGGCGAGGGGGCGCGGGCAAAAACATTCAGTACTTC; cdr3_aa: CASRRGGAGKNIQYF
clone_size: .; v_call: TRBV25-1; d_call: .; j_call: TRBJ1-4; cdr3_nt: TGTGCCAGCAGTGAAAGGGGCCGAGAAAAACTGTTTTTT; cdr3_aa: CASSERGREKLFF
clone_size: .; v_call: TRBV28; d_call: TRBD2; j_call: TRBJ2-2; cdr3_nt: TGTGCCAGCAGTCGACTAGCGGGAGGGCCCGGAAAAACCGGGGAGCTGTTTTTT; cdr3_aa: CASSRLAGGPGKTGELFF
clone_size: .; v_call: TRBV3-1/TRBV3-2; d_call: .; j_call: TRBJ2-1; cdr3_nt: TGTGCCAGCAGCCAAGATCGTACTAGCCGATCCAACAATGAGCAGTTCTTC; cdr3_aa: CASSQDRTSRSNNEQFF
clone_size: .; v_call: TRBV28; d_call: .; j_call: TRBJ1-2; cdr3_nt: TGTGCCAGCAATCAGCGGGGCGGATACTATGGCTACACCTTC; cdr3_aa: CASNQRGGYYGYTF
clone_size: .; v_call: TRBV12-5; d_call: .; j_call: TRBJ2-3; cdr3_nt: TGTGCTAGTGGTTTCGGAGGGGGCGAAACAGATACGCAGTATTTT; cdr3_aa: CASGFGGGETDTQYF